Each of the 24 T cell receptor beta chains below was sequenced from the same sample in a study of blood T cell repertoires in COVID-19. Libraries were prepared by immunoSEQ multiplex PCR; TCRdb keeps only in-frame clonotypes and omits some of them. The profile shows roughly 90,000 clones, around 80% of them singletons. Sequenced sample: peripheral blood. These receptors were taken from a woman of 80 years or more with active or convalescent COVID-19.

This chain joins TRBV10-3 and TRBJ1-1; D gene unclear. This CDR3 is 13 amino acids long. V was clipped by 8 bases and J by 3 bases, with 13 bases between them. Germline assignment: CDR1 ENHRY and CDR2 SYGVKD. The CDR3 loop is CAIAEGSYTEAFF. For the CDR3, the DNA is TGTGCCATCGCGGAGGGCAGCTACACTGAAGCTTTCTTT.

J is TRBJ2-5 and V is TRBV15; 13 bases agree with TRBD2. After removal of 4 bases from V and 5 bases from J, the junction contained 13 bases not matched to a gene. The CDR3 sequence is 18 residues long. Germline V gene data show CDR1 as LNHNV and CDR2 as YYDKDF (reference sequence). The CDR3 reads CATSKARSPGLAGETQYF. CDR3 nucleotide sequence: TGTGCCACCAGCAAAGCCCGCTCACCGGGACTAGCGGGGGAGACCCAGTACTTC.

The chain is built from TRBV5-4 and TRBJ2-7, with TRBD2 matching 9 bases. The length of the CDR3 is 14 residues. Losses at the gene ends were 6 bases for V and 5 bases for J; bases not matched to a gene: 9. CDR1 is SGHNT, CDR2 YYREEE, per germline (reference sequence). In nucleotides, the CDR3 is TGTGCCAGCACCAACGGACTAGCGACAGACGAGCAGTACTTC. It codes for CASTNGLATDEQYF.

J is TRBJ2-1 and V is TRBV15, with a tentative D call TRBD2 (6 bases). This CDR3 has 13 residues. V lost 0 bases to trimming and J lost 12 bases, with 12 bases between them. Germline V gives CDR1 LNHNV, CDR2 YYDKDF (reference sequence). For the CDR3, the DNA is TGTGCCACCAGCAGAGATTGGCCCGGGGGGCAGTTCTTC. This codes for CATSRDWPGGQFF.

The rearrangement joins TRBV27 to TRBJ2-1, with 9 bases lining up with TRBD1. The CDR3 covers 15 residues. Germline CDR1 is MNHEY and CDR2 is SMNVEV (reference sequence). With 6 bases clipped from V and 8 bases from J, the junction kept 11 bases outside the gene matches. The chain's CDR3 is CASRQIYRGRDEQFF. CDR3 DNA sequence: TGTGCCAGCAGGCAGATTTACAGGGGGCGCGATGAGCAGTTCTTC.

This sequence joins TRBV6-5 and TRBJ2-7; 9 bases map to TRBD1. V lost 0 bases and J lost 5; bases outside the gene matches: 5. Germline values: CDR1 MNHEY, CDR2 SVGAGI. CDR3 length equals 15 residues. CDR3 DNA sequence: TGTGCCAGCAGTTACTCGGGACAGGGCGTCCACGAGCAGTACTTC. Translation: CASSYSGQGVHEQYF.

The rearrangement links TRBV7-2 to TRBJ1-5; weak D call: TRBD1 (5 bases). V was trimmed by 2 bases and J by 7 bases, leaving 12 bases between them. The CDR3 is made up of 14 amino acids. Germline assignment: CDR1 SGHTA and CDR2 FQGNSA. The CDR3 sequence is CASSLTAQGQPQHF. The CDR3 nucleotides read TGTGCCAGCAGCTTAACGGCCCAGGGCCAGCCCCAGCATTTT.

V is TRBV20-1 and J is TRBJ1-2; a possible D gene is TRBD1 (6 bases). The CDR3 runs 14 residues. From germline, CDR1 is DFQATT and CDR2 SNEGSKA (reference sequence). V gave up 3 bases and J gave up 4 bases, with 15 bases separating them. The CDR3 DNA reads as TGCAGTGCTAGTACCCAGGGGCTCATCTATGGCTACACCTTC. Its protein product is CSASTQGLIYGYTF.

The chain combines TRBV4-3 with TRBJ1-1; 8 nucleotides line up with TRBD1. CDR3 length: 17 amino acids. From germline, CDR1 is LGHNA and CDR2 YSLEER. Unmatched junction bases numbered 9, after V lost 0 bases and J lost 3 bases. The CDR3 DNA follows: TGCGCCAGCAGCCAAGACTCAGGGGGCGTAGGAGACACTGAAGCTTTCTTT. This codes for CASSQDSGGVGDTEAFF.

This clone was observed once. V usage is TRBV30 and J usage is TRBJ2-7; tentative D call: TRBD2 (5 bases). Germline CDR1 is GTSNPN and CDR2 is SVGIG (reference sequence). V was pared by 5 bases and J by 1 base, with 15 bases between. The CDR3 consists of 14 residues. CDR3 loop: CAWGPGGGSYEQYF. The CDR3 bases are TGTGCCTGGGGACCAGGCGGAGGTTCCTACGAGCAGTACTTC.

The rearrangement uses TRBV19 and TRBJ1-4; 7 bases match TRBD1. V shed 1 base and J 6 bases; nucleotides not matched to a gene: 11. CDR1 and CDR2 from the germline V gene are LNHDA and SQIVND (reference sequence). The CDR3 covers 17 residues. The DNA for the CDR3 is TGTGCCAGTAGTATAGCTATGTCGGCAGGGGGAGATGAAAAACTGTTTTTT. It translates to CASSIAMSAGGDEKLFF. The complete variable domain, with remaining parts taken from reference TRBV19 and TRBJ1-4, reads DGGITQSPKYLFRKEGQNVTLSCEQNLNHDAMYWYRQDPGQGLRLIYYSQIVNDFQKGDIAEGYSVSREKKESFPLTVTSAQKNPTAFYLCASSIAMSAGGDEKLFFGSGTQLSVL.

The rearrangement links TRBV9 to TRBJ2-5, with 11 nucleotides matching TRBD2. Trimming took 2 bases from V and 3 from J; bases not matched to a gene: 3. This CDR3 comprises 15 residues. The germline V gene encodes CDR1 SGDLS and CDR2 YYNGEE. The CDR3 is CASSVGLAEEETQYF. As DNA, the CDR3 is TGTGCCAGCAGCGTGGGACTAGCGGAGGAAGAGACCCAGTACTTC.

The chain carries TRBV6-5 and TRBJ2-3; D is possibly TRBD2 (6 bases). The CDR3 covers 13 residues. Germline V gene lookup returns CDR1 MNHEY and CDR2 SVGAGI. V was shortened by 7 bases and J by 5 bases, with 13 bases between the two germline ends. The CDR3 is CASTSLGGDTQYF. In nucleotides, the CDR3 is TGTGCCAGCACCTCTCTGGGGGGAGATACGCAGTATTTT.

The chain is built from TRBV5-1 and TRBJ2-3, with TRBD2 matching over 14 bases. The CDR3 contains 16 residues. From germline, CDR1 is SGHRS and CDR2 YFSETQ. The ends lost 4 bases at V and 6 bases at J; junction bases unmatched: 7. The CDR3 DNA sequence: TGCGCCAGCAGCGGGACTAGCGGGGGCCTCACGGATACGCAGTATTTT. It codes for CASSGTSGGLTDTQYF.

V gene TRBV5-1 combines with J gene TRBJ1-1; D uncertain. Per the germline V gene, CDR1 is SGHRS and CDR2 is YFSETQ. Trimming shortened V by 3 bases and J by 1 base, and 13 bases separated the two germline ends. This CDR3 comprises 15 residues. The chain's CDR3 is CASSSQIAGNTEAFF. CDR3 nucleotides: TGCGCCAGCAGCTCTCAGATAGCGGGGAACACTGAAGCTTTCTTT.

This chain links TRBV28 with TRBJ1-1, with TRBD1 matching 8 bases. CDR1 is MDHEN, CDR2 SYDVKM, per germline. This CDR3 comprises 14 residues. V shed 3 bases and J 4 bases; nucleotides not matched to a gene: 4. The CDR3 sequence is CASSFQGAITEAFF. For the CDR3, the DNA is TGTGCCAGCAGTTTTCAGGGGGCAATCACTGAAGCTTTCTTT.

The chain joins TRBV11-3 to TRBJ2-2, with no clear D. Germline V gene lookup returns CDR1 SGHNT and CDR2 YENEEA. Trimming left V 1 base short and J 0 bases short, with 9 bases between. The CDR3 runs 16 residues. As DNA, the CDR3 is TGTGCCAGCAGCTTAGGCGGCATCTCGAACACCGGGGAGCTGTTTTTT. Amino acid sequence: CASSLGGISNTGELFF.

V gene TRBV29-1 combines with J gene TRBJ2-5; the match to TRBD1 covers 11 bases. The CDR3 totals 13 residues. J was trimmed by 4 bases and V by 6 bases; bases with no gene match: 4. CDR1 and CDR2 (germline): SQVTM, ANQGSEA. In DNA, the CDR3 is TGCAGCGTAGGAGGGACAGGGGGAGAGACCCAGTACTTC. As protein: CSVGGTGGETQYF.

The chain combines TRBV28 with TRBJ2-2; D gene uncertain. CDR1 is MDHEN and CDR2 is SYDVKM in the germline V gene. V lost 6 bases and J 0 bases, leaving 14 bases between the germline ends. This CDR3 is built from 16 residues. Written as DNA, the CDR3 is TGTGCCAGCAGCCTTATGGCGAGCGCGAACACCGGGGAGCTGTTTTTT. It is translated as CASSLMASANTGELFF.

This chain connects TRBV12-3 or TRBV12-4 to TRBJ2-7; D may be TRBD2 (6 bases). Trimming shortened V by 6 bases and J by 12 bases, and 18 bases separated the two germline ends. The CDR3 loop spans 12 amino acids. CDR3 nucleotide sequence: TGTGCCAGCAGCCCCAATTTGGCGGGGAGGTACTTC. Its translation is CASSPNLAGRYF.

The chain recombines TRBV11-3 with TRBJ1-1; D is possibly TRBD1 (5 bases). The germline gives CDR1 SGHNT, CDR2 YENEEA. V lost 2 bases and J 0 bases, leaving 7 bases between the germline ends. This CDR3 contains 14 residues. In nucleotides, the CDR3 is TGTGCCAGCAGCTTAATAGGGGTGAACACTGAAGCTTTCTTT. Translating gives CASSLIGVNTEAFF.

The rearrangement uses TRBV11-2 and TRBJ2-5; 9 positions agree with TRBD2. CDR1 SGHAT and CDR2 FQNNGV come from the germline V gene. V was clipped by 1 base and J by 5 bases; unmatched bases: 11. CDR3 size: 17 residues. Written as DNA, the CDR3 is TGTGCCAGCAGCTTAGGGGCGGGTCTAGCGGGATATGAGACCCAGTACTTC. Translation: CASSLGAGLAGYETQYF.

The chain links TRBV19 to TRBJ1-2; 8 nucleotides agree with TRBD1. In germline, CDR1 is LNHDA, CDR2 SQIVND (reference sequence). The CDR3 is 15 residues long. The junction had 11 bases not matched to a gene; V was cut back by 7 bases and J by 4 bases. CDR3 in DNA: TGTGCCAGTACCCCCCAGGGGGCGGGGATCTATGGCTACACCTTC. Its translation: CASTPQGAGIYGYTF.

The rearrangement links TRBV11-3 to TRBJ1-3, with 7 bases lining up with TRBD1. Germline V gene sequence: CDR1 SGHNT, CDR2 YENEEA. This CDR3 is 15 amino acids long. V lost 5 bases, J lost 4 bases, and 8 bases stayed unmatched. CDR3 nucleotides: TGTGCCAGCAGCCCAGACAGGGTTGAAGGAAACACCATATATTTT. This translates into CASSPDRVEGNTIYF.